This T cell receptor beta chain stems from a study of shared clonotypes between healthy human individuals (dated by TCRdb to the early 2020s). Background for the entire study: A few men and two women, aged 18 to 49 years, made up the cohort. To increase sequencing depth and limit assay-specific biases, TCR repertoire library preparation and sequencing were carried out by different laboratories using diverse techniques. For each donor, three plates each were used for CD4 naive and CD4 memory, two plates were used for CD8 naive, and one plate was used for CD8 memory. To estimate repertoire size and how much clonotypes are shared between individuals, the study performed deep sequencing of blood TCR repertoires from 4 to 6 healthy adults. Between about 0.85 and 8.9 billion PBMCs per donor were obtained by leukapheresis. The study at large found these results: Sampling was restricted to blood, and TCR repertoires in tissue are likely to differ from TCR repertoires in blood. Naive subsets generally had larger estimated clonotype richness than memory subsets did. Across a handful of donors, around 5% of naive CD4, around 3.3% of naive CD8, 2.3% of memory CD4, and approximately 0.4% of memory CD8 clonotypes were shared. Rarefaction of sorted-subset datasets indicated incomplete sequencing despite the large sequencing depth. Because the study included a small number of donors, the genetic and exposure-history diversity represented was limited. Based on pairwise subsampling, the degree of clonotype sharing among donors was expected to be affected by sequencing depth. Higher generation probabilities were observed for clonotypes shared by all four sorted-subset donors than for non-shared clonotypes.

Using the deep immunoSEQ assay, TCR CDR3 regions were amplified from genomic DNA by multiplex PCR. Extracted genomic DNA from each cell subset was spread evenly across all wells of several immunoSEQ 96-well plates, with each plate serving as a replicate. For sorted subsets, each replicate PCR was loaded with approximately 200 ng genomic DNA, equivalent to roughly 30,000 T cell genomes. The purified libraries were quantified using a Qubit 3.0 fluorometer, sized with a Bioanalyzer 2100, and then quantified again using the KAPA Library Quantification kit. Every immunoSEQ 96-well plate was sequenced on a dedicated single-read 150-cycle Illumina NextSeq 550 flow cell. Under the source paper's analysis protocol: Because the immunoSEQ output included only junctional sequences and no quality scores, the filtering could not be the same as the filtering used for full-length reads. Sequences were annotated with PyIR, a Python wrapper for IgBLAST v1.9, using IMGT germline references to assign V/J genes and CDR3. Reads were removed for weak V/J assignments (E-value above 1e-6), missing CDR3, stop codons, out-of-frame junctions, or ambiguous translated residues. A V3J clonotype was defined by an identical inferred V gene, J gene, and CDR3 amino acid sequence. Percentage overlap between repertoires was computed as shared unique clonotypes divided by the size of the smaller repertoire. Three approaches were used to assess repertoire richness: RTK rarefaction, the Chao1 estimator, and Recon v2.1 estimates of unobserved clonotypes. Generation probabilities for all TCRbeta clonotypes obtained by the gDNA method from a few donors were computed using OLGA. TCRdb carries this immuneACCESS record with in-frame sequences only. Its versions omit some clonotypes, under half of them owing to an unresolved V gene in the studies checked, with the rest unexplained. That table gives V, J and clone size, and the DNA gave D and trimming. The table for this sample lists roughly 1,100,000 clones; 70% to 80% of them were counted only once. Of the sample, about 1.5% is held by the ten largest clones.

Regarding this clone: No antigen is known for it. No base quality values were provided; no much bigger clone lies one nucleotide off.

V trim: 3 bases; J trim: 1 base; unmatched bases: 1. Including cysteine and phenylalanine, the CDR3 has 14 amino acids. CDR3 DNA only is kept here, 42 bases in frame from base 1. From the germline V gene, CDR1 is SGDLS and CDR2 is YYNGEE. Healthy HIV-negative adults with no recently reported acute infections or vaccinations were included as donors. All donors were Caucasian adults living in Nashville, Tennessee, USA. CD4+ T cells were enriched by magnetic negative selection; naive cells were then positively selected on CD45RA, and the negative fraction formed the memory subset. Blood was obtained by leukapheresis, after which PBMCs were separated by Ficoll-Histopaque density gradient centrifugation and cryopreserved in liquid nitrogen vapor phase. Analytical flow cytometry was used to check the purity and quantity of every magnetically sorted T cell population. Each sorted fraction had its genomic DNA isolated and then quantified by UV absorbance on a Nanodrop 2000c.

The chain was built from TRBV9 and TRBJ1-2, with TRBD1 matching 9 junction bases. Sequencing input: memory CD4+ T cells sorted from blood. The cell subset or site label for this specimen denotes: CD45RA-negative fraction. The sequence was obtained from a man in his late teens or twenties in good health. The CDR3 protein is CASSEGQGNYGYTF. The DNA reads TGTGCCAGCAGCGAGGGACAGGGTAACTATGGCTACACCTTC.